Listed here are 26 T cell receptor beta chains from one sample, sequenced in a study of T cell changes during pregnancy in multiple sclerosis. The assay was immunoSEQ multiplex PCR, and TCRdb's table has in-frame clones only and misses some. The table lists about 38,000 clones, around 90% of them singletons. This specimen was CD4+ T cells from peripheral blood mononuclear cells, taken after pregnancy. The receptors derive from a female donor in good health, enrolled as a control in a pregnancy study.

The chain employs TRBV30 and TRBJ2-2, with TRBD1 matching over 7 bases. CDR1 and CDR2 (germline): GTSNPN, SVGIG (reference sequence). The CDR3 runs to 16 residues. After removal of 4 bases from V and 3 bases from J, the junction contained 11 bases not matched to a gene. This chain's CDR3 is CAWNPDRVFDTGELFF. For the CDR3, the DNA is TGTGCCTGGAACCCAGACAGGGTTTTCGACACCGGGGAGCTGTTTTTT.

The V call is TRBV29-1, the J call TRBJ2-1; 14 positions agree with TRBD2. Germline CDR1 reads SQVTM; CDR2 reads ANQGSEA. Trimming at V came to 5 bases and at J to 9 bases, leaving 6 bases not matched to a gene. The CDR3 runs 14 residues. The CDR3 DNA follows: TGCAGCGTTTTGACTAGCGGGAGGGCCGCTGAGCAGTTCTTC. Translating it yields CSVLTSGRAAEQFF.

The chain recombines TRBV14 with TRBJ1-1; tentatively, D is TRBD1 (6 bases). The CDR3 runs 15 residues. Germline CDR1 is SGHDN and CDR2 is FVKESK. With 0 bases removed from V and 11 bases from J, the gap between germline ends came to 19 bases. The CDR3 DNA reads TGTGCCAGCAGCCAAGAGGACAGTGGAACCCGTCGGGCTTTCTTT. Its protein product is CASSQEDSGTRRAFF.

This chain uses TRBV2 with TRBJ2-5, with 7 bases that match TRBD2. The CDR3 is 15 amino acids. Germline loops: CDR1 SNHLY, CDR2 FYNNEI. V lost 5 bases and J lost 2; bases outside the gene matches: 8. In DNA, the CDR3 is TGTGCCAGCAGTCCCAGACTAGCCCTGCAAGAGACCCAGTACTTC. It codes for CASSPRLALQETQYF.

The chain couples TRBV10-3 to TRBJ2-1; TRBD2 matches at 7 bases. The CDR3 totals 15 residues. Trimming at V came to 10 bases and at J to 0 bases, leaving 9 bases not matched to a gene. Germline V gene data show CDR1 as ENHRY and CDR2 as SYGVKD. CDR3 DNA: TGTGCCACCTCCTTGGGGGGGGTCTCCTACAATGAGCAGTTCTTC. This codes for CATSLGGVSYNEQFF.

This clone was detected once. The chain couples TRBV12-5 to TRBJ2-6; TRBD2 aligns across 13 bases. Unmatched junction bases numbered 13, after V lost 2 bases and J lost 0 bases. The germline V gene has CDR1 LGHNT and CDR2 FRNRAP. The length of the CDR3 is 22 residues. This CDR3 is CASGLSVRGLAGVSSGANVLTF. The CDR3 DNA reads TGTGCTAGTGGTTTGTCCGTCCGAGGACTAGCGGGGGTAAGCTCTGGGGCCAACGTCCTGACTTTC.

The chain is built from TRBV18 and TRBJ1-1; 7 positions match TRBD1. The CDR3 contains 15 residues. CDR1 is KGHSH and CDR2 is LQKENI in the germline V gene. J was trimmed by 4 bases and V by 0 bases; bases with no gene match: 5. This CDR3 is CASSPPTGISTEAFF. CDR3 bases: TGTGCCAGCTCACCACCGACAGGGATCAGCACTGAAGCTTTCTTT.

The rearrangement links TRBV9 to TRBJ2-2, with 11 bases identical to TRBD2. Germline V lookup: CDR1 SGDLS, CDR2 YYNGEE. The CDR3 has 16 residues. The junction had 3 bases not matched to a gene; V was cut back by 4 bases and J by 1 base. The CDR3 protein is CASSPGTSGNTGELFF. In DNA, the CDR3 is TGTGCCAGCAGCCCCGGGACTAGCGGGAACACCGGGGAGCTGTTTTTT. The full variable domain, completed using reference TRBV9 and TRBJ2-2, is DSGVTQTPKHLITATGQRVTLRCSPRSGDLSVYWYQQSLDQGLQFLIQYYNGEERAKGNILERFSAQQFPDLHSELNLSSLELGDSALYFCASSPGTSGNTGELFFGEGSRLTVL.

CDR3 sequence (DNA): TGTGCCAGTAGTATCAGCCAGGGGGCAAATGGCTACACCTTC. This translates into CASSISQGANGYTF. This chain connects TRBV19 to TRBJ1-2; 8 bases fit TRBD1. This CDR3 has 14 residues. J lost 6 bases, V lost 3 bases, and 6 bases had no gene match. Per germline, CDR1 LNHDA and CDR2 SQIVND (reference sequence).

The chain is built from TRBV5-1 and TRBJ2-2; tentative D call: TRBD1 (6 bases). Trimming shortened V by 6 bases and J by 1 base, and 13 bases separated the two germline ends. CDR1 SGHRS and CDR2 YFSETQ come from the germline V gene. This CDR3 has 15 amino acids. The CDR3 region is CASTTGRGNTGELFF. Here the CDR3 DNA reads TGCGCCAGCACGACCGGCAGGGGGAACACCGGGGAGCTGTTTTTT.

The rearrangement joins TRBV7-6 to TRBJ2-3, with 7 bases aligning to TRBD2. V shed 3 bases, J shed 5 bases, and the junction held 11 bases outside the gene matches. CDR1 and CDR2 from the germline V gene are SGHVS and FNYEAQ. This CDR3 is 16 amino acids long. The CDR3 nucleotides are TGTGCCAGCAGCTTGGCTAGCGGTAGGCCCGGAGATACGCAGTATTTT. Protein product: CASSLASGRPGDTQYF.

The chain joins TRBV7-2 to TRBJ1-1, with D perhaps matching TRBD1 (5 bases). Germline assignment: CDR1 SGHTA and CDR2 FQGNSA. The CDR3 has 13 amino acids. V lost 1 base and J 5 bases, leaving 8 bases between the germline ends. The CDR3 is CASSLGAGTEAFF. For the CDR3, the DNA is TGTGCCAGCAGCTTAGGGGCAGGGACTGAAGCTTTCTTT.

The rearrangement links TRBV9 to TRBJ2-4, with a weak D call TRBD2 (6 bases). Trimming removed 3 bases at V and 1 base at J, with 14 bases between. CDR1 and CDR2 (germline): SGDLS, YYNGEE. There are 16 residues in the CDR3. CDR3 protein: CASSGTPAGAKNIQYF. CDR3 bases: TGTGCCAGCAGCGGGACTCCAGCGGGCGCCAAAAACATTCAGTACTTC.

The V and J genes are TRBV7-2 and TRBJ2-1, with D tentatively TRBD2 (6 bases). This CDR3 is 15 amino acids long. Germline V gene sequence: CDR1 SGHTA, CDR2 FQGNSA. V lost 5 bases and J lost 2, with 13 bases in between. DNA for the CDR3: TGTGCCAGCAGCGTGAGCGGGTTACCCTACAATGAGCAGTTCTTC. As protein: CASSVSGLPYNEQFF.

The V gene is TRBV19, the J gene TRBJ1-5, with 7 positions matching TRBD1. The ends lost 6 bases at V and 4 bases at J; junction bases unmatched: 9. The CDR3 runs 15 residues. Germline V gene lookup returns CDR1 LNHDA and CDR2 SQIVND (reference sequence). CDR3 sequence reads: CASSPRDSKNQPQHF. The CDR3 bases are TGTGCCAGTAGCCCTAGGGACAGCAAGAATCAGCCCCAGCATTTT.

This chain links TRBV19 with TRBJ2-5; perhaps TRBD2 as D (6 bases). The V end lost 3 bases, the J end lost 1 base, and 12 bases lay between the germline ends. The V gene's germline CDR1 is LNHDA and CDR2 SQIVND (reference sequence). The CDR3 runs to 15 residues. The CDR3 protein is CASSIRRAAQETQYF. The CDR3 nucleotides are TGTGCCAGTAGTATCAGGAGGGCCGCCCAAGAGACCCAGTACTTC.

The CDR3 region is CASSPAGTGIYGYTF. CDR3 nucleotide sequence: TGCGCCAGCAGCCCGGCAGGGACAGGGATATATGGCTACACCTTC. This chain connects TRBV5-1 to TRBJ1-2; 9 positions agree with TRBD1. The CDR3 covers 15 residues. The germline V gene has CDR1 SGHRS and CDR2 YFSETQ. V lost 4 bases to trimming and J lost 5 bases; unmatched junction nucleotides: 9. The complete variable domain, with remaining parts taken from reference TRBV5-1 and TRBJ1-2, reads KAGVTQTPRYLIKTRGQQVTLSCSPISGHRSVSWYQQTPGQGLQFLFEYFSETQRNKGNFPGRFSGRQFSNSRSEMNVSTLELGDSALYLCASSPAGTGIYGYTFGSGTRLTVV.

The genes are TRBV6-1 and TRBJ2-3; D remains unclear. The length of the CDR3 is 15 residues. The V end was cut by 1 base, the J end by 1 base, with 9 bases between. Germline V lookup: CDR1 MNHNS, CDR2 SASEGT. The CDR3 sequence: CASSEDSARTDTQYF. The CDR3 DNA reads TGTGCCAGCAGTGAAGACTCCGCGCGCACAGATACGCAGTATTTT.

The chain joins TRBV14 to TRBJ1-1; possibly TRBD1 for D (5 bases). Between the trimmed V and J ends, which lost 5 bases and 8 bases, there was a span of 9 bases. In germline, CDR1 is SGHDN, CDR2 FVKESK. The CDR3 is 11 residues long. The CDR3 loop is CASSAQVEAFF. CDR3 nucleotides: TGTGCCAGCAGCGCACAGGTCGAAGCTTTCTTT.

V gene TRBV30 combines with J gene TRBJ2-3; 8 nucleotides match TRBD2. This CDR3 has 16 residues. With V trimmed by 0 bases and J by 1 base, 6 bases remained unmatched. Germline lookup yields CDR1 GTSNPN and CDR2 SVGIG (reference sequence). CDR3 sequence reads: CAWSVGGGSGTDTQYF. The CDR3 DNA follows: TGTGCCTGGAGTGTAGGCGGGGGGTCGGGCACAGATACGCAGTATTTT.

V gene TRBV29-1 combines with J gene TRBJ2-5; no clear D gene. CDR3 length: 12 residues. CDR1 is SQVTM and CDR2 is ANQGSEA in the germline V gene. Trimming removed 7 bases at V and 2 bases at J, with 11 bases between. The DNA for the CDR3 is TGCAGCGCTAGTCGGTATCAAGAGACCCAGTACTTC. Its translation is CSASRYQETQYF. The whole variable domain, remainder taken from reference TRBV29-1 and TRBJ2-5, is SAVISQKPSRDICQRGTSLTIQCQVDSQVTMMFWYRQQPGQSLTLIATANQGSEATYESGFVIDKFPISRPNLTFSTLTVSNMSPEDSSIYLCSASRYQETQYFGPGTRLLVL.

The V gene is TRBV7-2, the J gene TRBJ2-1; D possibly corresponds to TRBD2 (6 bases). CDR3 length: 14 amino acids. Germline CDR1 reads SGHTA; CDR2 reads FQGNSA. The V end was cut by 5 bases, the J end by 9 bases, with 17 bases between. Here the CDR3 reads CASSRLETIGEQFF. CDR3 in DNA: TGTGCCAGCAGCCGACTAGAAACGATCGGTGAGCAGTTCTTC.

In this sample, this clone turned up a few times. This chain uses TRBV18 with TRBJ1-1; the match to TRBD1 covers 11 bases. The CDR3 loop spans 14 amino acids. Trimming cost V 6 bases and J 2 bases; bases outside gene matches: 2. The V gene's germline CDR1 is KGHSH and CDR2 LQKENI. In nucleotides, the CDR3 is TGTGCCAGCTCCTGGACAGGGGGCAACACTGAAGCTTTCTTT. It yields the protein CASSWTGGNTEAFF.

The rearrangement uses TRBV29-1 and TRBJ2-3, with 9 nucleotides matching TRBD2. Losses at the gene ends were 5 bases for V and 4 bases for J; bases not matched to a gene: 10. The CDR3 extends over 15 amino acids. In germline, CDR1 is SQVTM, CDR2 ANQGSEA. The CDR3, as DNA: TGCAGCGTTCACGATAGCGGGAGTAGCGCAGATACGCAGTATTTT. Protein sequence: CSVHDSGSSADTQYF.

The rearrangement uses TRBV7-9 and TRBJ2-2; 7 bases match TRBD1. V was clipped by 4 bases and J by 4 bases; unmatched bases: 6. The CDR3 is 15 amino acids. Looked up from germline, CDR1 is SEHNR and CDR2 is FQNEAQ (reference sequence). The CDR3: CASSSDRRPTGELFF. CDR3 coding DNA: TGTGCCAGCAGCTCGGACAGGCGGCCCACCGGGGAGCTGTTTTTT.

The CDR3 region is CASSFRGGRVGTEAFF. CDR3 sequence (DNA): TGCGCCAGCAGCTTTCGGGGGGGCCGGGTCGGCACTGAAGCTTTCTTT. J is TRBJ1-1 and V is TRBV5-1; D might be TRBD1 (6 bases). The CDR3 totals 16 residues. Germline V CDR1 and CDR2: SGHRS, YFSETQ. Between the trimmed V and J ends, which lost 2 bases and 4 bases, there was a span of 18 bases.